This T cell receptor (beta chain) was sequenced during a study of blood T cells in healthy people across ages. A second about 6 to 11 cycle PCR used barcoded and J-beta primers. A template-switch adaptor containing 12 random nucleotides labeled each cDNA molecule. TCRdb passed the 5' RACE reads through MiXCR, listing each CDR3 protein once. The top ten hold roughly 13% of the sample, which has about 900,000 distinct CDR3 sequences, approximately 49% seen once. Per germline, CDR1 LGHNA and CDR2 YSLEER. CDR3 size: 18 residues. V was clipped by 0 bases and J by 0 bases; unmatched bases: 11. This chain joins TRBV4-3 and TRBJ2-7; 7 nucleotides align to TRBD1. Material: blood. The sequence was collected from a man aged 25 to 45 in good health. The CDR3 sequence is CASSQDRAGGYSSYEQYF. The DNA for the CDR3 is TGCGCCAGCAGCCAAGATCGGGCAGGGGGATATAGCTCCTACGAGCAGTACTTC.